The 21 T cell receptor beta chains presented below share a single source sample, sequenced in a study of OX40 agonist ivuxolimab in advanced cancers. Here immunoSEQ multiplex PCR was the method, and the copy in TCRdb shows in-frame clones only, minus some. The table lists approximately 77,000 clones, over 75% of them singletons. This specimen was CD4+ or CD8+ T cells sorted from blood, taken in a trial of the OX40 agonist ivuxolimab. Every receptor here comes from an adult with an advanced solid tumor such as melanoma, head and neck, liver or kidney cancer.

This clone was recorded a few times. The rearrangement uses TRBV7-2 and TRBJ2-7, with D hard to call. Trimming removed 3 bases from V and 7 bases from J, with 10 bases in between. Germline assignment: CDR1 SGHTA and CDR2 FQGNSA. The CDR3 is 12 amino acids. The DNA of the CDR3 is TGTGCCAGCAGCTTCATACAGCGAGAGCAGTACTTC. The encoded protein is CASSFIQREQYF. Complete variable domain (other parts from reference TRBV7-2 and TRBJ2-7): GAGVSQSPSNKVTEKGKDVELRCDPISGHTALYWYRQSLGQGLEFLIYFQGNSAPDKSGLPSDRFSAERTGGSVSTLTIQRTQQEDSAVYLCASSFIQREQYFGPGTRLTVT.

This chain joins TRBV19 and TRBJ2-7; 11 bases line up with TRBD1. V lost 5 bases and J lost 4; bases outside the gene matches: 7. Germline V CDR1 and CDR2: LNHDA, SQIVND (reference sequence). The CDR3 runs 15 residues. CDR3 coding DNA: TGTGCCAGTAGTGCCCCCGGGACAGGGGGATACGAGCAGTACTTC. This gives the protein CASSAPGTGGYEQYF.

The chain couples TRBV30 to TRBJ2-5, with TRBD1 matching over 8 bases. Germline V CDR1 and CDR2: GTSNPN, SVGIG (reference sequence). The V segment lost 5 bases and the J segment 5 bases; nucleotides outside the gene matches: 13. This CDR3 comprises 15 residues. CDR3 amino acids: CAWGFGTGRTETQYF. The DNA for the CDR3 is TGTGCCTGGGGTTTCGGGACAGGACGGACGGAGACCCAGTACTTC.

The chain links TRBV15 to TRBJ1-1; 9 nucleotides agree with TRBD1. The CDR3 runs 16 residues. Germline CDR1 is LNHNV and CDR2 is YYDKDF (reference sequence). V shed 1 base and J 9 bases; nucleotides not matched to a gene: 12. The CDR3 reads CATSRVLGQGLEKAFF. CDR3 nucleotides: TGTGCCACCAGCAGAGTTCTGGGACAGGGATTAGAAAAAGCTTTCTTT.

The rearrangement links TRBV5-6 to TRBJ1-2, with 9 bases lining up with TRBD1. V shed 6 bases and J 3 bases; nucleotides not matched to a gene: 6. In germline, CDR1 is SGHDT, CDR2 YYEEEE. There are 14 residues in the CDR3. This chain's CDR3 is CASNTGTGYYGYTF. The CDR3 nucleotides read TGTGCCAGCAACACCGGGACAGGGTACTATGGCTACACCTTC.

Of note for this clone: One end of the junction varies from germline; a read error may be responsible. This chain joins TRBV6-1 and TRBJ2-7; D may match TRBD1 or TRBD2 (5 bases each). Germline V CDR1 and CDR2: MNHNS, SASEGT. The CDR3 loop spans 14 amino acids. In nucleotides, the CDR3 is TGTGCCAGCTGTGATTGGGGACCGAGCTACGAGCAGTACTTC. This codes for CASCDWGPSYEQYF.

The chain links TRBV9 to TRBJ2-7; unclear D gene. The germline V gene encodes CDR1 SGDLS and CDR2 YYNGEE. This CDR3 spans 17 amino acids. V lost 1 base and J lost 7, with 24 bases in between. CDR3 amino acids: CASSVSPFGLGSSEQYF. Written as DNA, the CDR3 is TGTGCCAGCAGCGTATCACCGTTCGGGCTAGGATCTAGTGAGCAGTACTTC.

This clone has a handful of counts. The chain joins TRBV9 to TRBJ1-1; unclear D gene. The germline V gene has CDR1 SGDLS and CDR2 YYNGEE. This CDR3 region has 14 residues. Deletions cut 4 bases from V and 4 bases from J, with 14 bases between. The DNA for the CDR3 is TGTGCCAGCAGCTTACGGGTGGAGGTCACTGAAGCTTTCTTT. Translation: CASSLRVEVTEAFF.

This clone showed up just a few times. This chain uses TRBV7-6 with TRBJ2-7; TRBD1 aligns across 9 bases. With 3 bases clipped from V and 5 bases from J, the junction kept 5 bases outside the gene matches. Per germline, CDR1 SGHVS and CDR2 FNYEAQ. The CDR3 runs 14 residues. The CDR3 DNA reads TGTGCCAGCAGCTTCCGGGACAGGGTTGACGAGCAGTACTTC. Translating it yields CASSFRDRVDEQYF.

The V and J genes are TRBV7-8 and TRBJ1-5; unclear D gene. The V end lost 1 base, the J end lost 3 bases, and 10 bases lay between the germline ends. CDR1 SGHVS and CDR2 FQNEAQ come from the germline V gene. This CDR3 has 15 amino acids. CDR3 region: CASSLGGTFNQPQHF. CDR3 nucleotides: TGTGCCAGCAGCTTAGGGGGTACGTTCAATCAGCCCCAGCATTTT.

This chain links TRBV19 with TRBJ2-7, with D unclear. Germline V lookup: CDR1 LNHDA, CDR2 SQIVND (reference sequence). V gave up 6 bases and J gave up 3 bases, with 21 bases separating them. This CDR3 spans 16 amino acids. The CDR3 protein is CASRRQHAQAGYEQYF. CDR3 coding DNA: TGTGCCAGTAGGCGCCAACACGCTCAGGCCGGCTACGAGCAGTACTTC. The whole variable domain, filled in from reference TRBV19 and TRBJ2-7, reads DGGITQSPKYLFRKEGQNVTLSCEQNLNHDAMYWYRQDPGQGLRLIYYSQIVNDFQKGDIAEGYSVSREKKESFPLTVTSAQKNPTAFYLCASRRQHAQAGYEQYFGPGTRLTVT.

The rearrangement links TRBV19 to TRBJ2-5; D is undetermined. The tail of the sequence fits TRBJ2-7 better, so the J call may be wrong. CDR3 length: 13 residues. Germline CDR1 is LNHDA and CDR2 is SQIVND (reference sequence). In DNA form, the CDR3 reads TGTGCCAGTAGTATAGGCCACCCCTACGAGCAGTACTTC. As protein: CASSIGHPYEQYF.

In this sample, this clone turned up many times. The same CDR3 is also encoded by other DNA sequences in this sample. J is TRBJ2-7 and V is TRBV2; D is unclear. CDR3 length equals 10 residues. Trimming took 3 bases from V and 3 from J, leaving 0 bases between them. Germline V CDR1 and CDR2: SNHLY, FYNNEI. The CDR3 DNA reads TGTGCCAGCAGTGACTACGAGCAGTACTTC. Translation: CASSDYEQYF.

CDR3 coding DNA: TGCGCCAGCAGCTCACGAACAGGGGGCAACCTCGAGCAGTACTTC. It encodes CASSSRTGGNLEQYF. The chain combines TRBV4-3 with TRBJ2-7; 9 bases are a match to TRBD1. In germline, CDR1 is LGHNA, CDR2 YSLEER. This CDR3 comprises 15 residues. Losses at the gene ends were 5 bases for V and 6 bases for J; bases not matched to a gene: 11.

The chain is built from TRBV11-3 and TRBJ2-2; 11 bases match TRBD2. This CDR3 is built from 18 residues. Germline CDR1 and CDR2: SGHNT and YENEEA. Trimming cost V 5 bases and J 0 bases; bases outside gene matches: 8. This CDR3 is CASSGSSGRAANTGELFF. DNA of the CDR3: TGTGCCAGCAGCGGTAGTAGCGGGAGGGCCGCGAACACCGGGGAGCTGTTTTTT.

The chain joins TRBV4-1 to TRBJ1-5, with D possibly matching TRBD1 (5 bases). This CDR3 spans 19 amino acids. CDR1 is MGHRA, CDR2 YSYEKL, per germline. V lost 0 bases, J lost 0 bases, and 18 bases lay in between. The CDR3 DNA is TGCGCCAGCAGCCAAGATTTTGGGACCCCGACGGATAGCAATCAGCCCCAGCATTTT. Encoded protein: CASSQDFGTPTDSNQPQHF.

The rearrangement links TRBV10-3 to TRBJ2-7, with D perhaps matching TRBD1 (6 bases). CDR1 is ENHRY, CDR2 SYGVKD, per germline. The CDR3 is 13 amino acids. Trimming stripped 4 bases from V and 0 bases from J, with 7 bases between. The CDR3 here is CAISVQGSYEQYF. CDR3 nucleotide sequence: TGTGCCATCAGTGTACAGGGCTCCTACGAGCAGTACTTC.

The chain is built from TRBV4-1 and TRBJ1-2; D ambiguous. Looked up from germline, CDR1 is MGHRA and CDR2 is YSYEKL. The ends were cut back, 0 bases at V and 5 bases at J, with 13 bases in the middle. The CDR3 totals 15 residues. CDR3 in amino acids: CASSQDIQNFYGYTF. In DNA, the CDR3 is TGCGCCAGCAGCCAAGATATTCAGAACTTTTATGGCTACACCTTC.

The chain has TRBV27 and TRBJ1-1, with 7 bases identical to TRBD1. V was pared by 4 bases and J by 4 bases, with 6 bases of the junction left unmatched. The CDR3 contains 14 residues. The germline gives CDR1 MNHEY, CDR2 SMNVEV (reference sequence). CDR3 loop: CASSSPGQPTEAFF. In nucleotides, the CDR3 is TGTGCCAGCAGTTCGCCGGGACAGCCCACTGAAGCTTTCTTT.

The chain combines TRBV27 with TRBJ2-1; 7 positions match TRBD1. The CDR3 loop spans 16 amino acids. The V gene's germline CDR1 is MNHEY and CDR2 SMNVEV (reference sequence). With 3 bases clipped from V and 6 bases from J, the junction kept 11 bases outside the gene matches. The CDR3 is CASSFSPRGGSNEQFF. The CDR3 nucleotides are TGTGCCAGCAGTTTTTCCCCCCGAGGGGGCTCCAATGAGCAGTTCTTC.

There are a few counts of this clone. The chain joins TRBV9 to TRBJ1-2, with D possibly TRBD1 on 6 matching bases. Trimming took 4 bases from V and 4 from J, leaving 17 bases between them. CDR1 SGDLS and CDR2 YYNGEE come from the germline V gene. The CDR3 covers 15 residues. The CDR3 sequence is CASSPRLGGAYGYTF. The CDR3 region has the DNA TGTGCCAGCAGCCCCCGGTTGGGGGGCGCCTATGGCTACACCTTC.